The T cell receptor (beta chain) described here comes from a study of blood T cell repertoires in COVID-19. Clones were read by immunoSEQ multiplex PCR, and TCRdb kept only the in-frame ones, dropping some. The table shows approximately 150,000 clones, with 75% to 85% occurring only once. The table lists this clone with a few counts. The specimen sequenced was peripheral blood. This clonotype originated in a human donor in a cohort sampled during active COVID-19.

The CDR3 sequence is CASSPSSGNEQFF. The CDR3 DNA is TGTGCCAGCAGTCCCTCGAGCGGAAATGAGCAGTTCTTC. V and J are TRBV12-3 or TRBV12-4 and TRBJ2-1; possibly TRBD2 for D (5 bases). V lost 5 bases to trimming and J lost 7 bases, with 12 bases between them. The CDR3 is 13 residues long.